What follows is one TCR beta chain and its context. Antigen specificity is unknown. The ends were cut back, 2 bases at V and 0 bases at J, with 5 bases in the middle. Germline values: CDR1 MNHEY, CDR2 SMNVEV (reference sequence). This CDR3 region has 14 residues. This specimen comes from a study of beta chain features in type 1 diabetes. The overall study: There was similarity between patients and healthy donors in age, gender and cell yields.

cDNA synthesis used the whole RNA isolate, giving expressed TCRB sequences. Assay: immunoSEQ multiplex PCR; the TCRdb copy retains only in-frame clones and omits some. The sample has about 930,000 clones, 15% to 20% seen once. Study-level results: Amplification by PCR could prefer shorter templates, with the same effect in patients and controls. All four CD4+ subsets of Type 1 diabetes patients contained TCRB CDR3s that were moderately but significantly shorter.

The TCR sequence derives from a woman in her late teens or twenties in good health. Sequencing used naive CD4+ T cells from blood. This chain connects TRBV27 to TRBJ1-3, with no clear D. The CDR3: CASSLTYSGNTIYF. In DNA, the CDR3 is TGTGCCAGCAGTTTAACCTACTCTGGAAACACCATATATTTT.